The rows below give T cell receptor beta chains drawn from one sample of a study of response to subunit inactivated influenza vaccine. One entry per CDR3 protein results from TCRdb running MiXCR on the RT-PCR reads. The sample holds fewer than 600,000 distinct CDR3 sequences; 7.2% are singletons and the top ten take less than 15%. Sequences were derived from PBMCs from blood, sampled less than 30 months after vaccination. These receptors came from a man between 45 and 75 years old who received an inactivated influenza vaccine. CDR3s include the opening cysteine and the closing phenylalanine or tryptophan. Each record gives: J gene, V gene, D gene, clone size, CDR3 DNA, CDR3 protein. A D gene is named only where the DNA matches it firmly. Clone size, where shown, is once, few, many, or a class for clones that have expanded.

J: TRBJ2-1
V: TRBV3-1
D: TRBD1
size: many
DNA: TGTGCCAGCAGTCAGGGGGCTGAGCAGTTCTTC
CDR3: CASSQGAEQFF

J: TRBJ2-5
V: TRBV5-1
D: .
size: many
DNA: TGCGCCAGCAGCTTGTCAAGCAGGCCTCAAGAGACCCAGTACTTC
CDR3: CASSLSSRPQETQYF

J: TRBJ1-6
V: TRBV4-3
D: .
size: .
DNA: TGCGCCAGCAGCCTAGACACTTCCCCCTATAATTCACCCCTCCACTTT
CDR3: CASSLDTSPYNSPLHF

J: TRBJ1-1
V: TRBV29-1
D: TRBD1
size: many
DNA: TGCAGCGTGCGGACAGGCGGTGGGGGCACTGAAGCTTTCTTT
CDR3: CSVRTGGGGTEAFF

J: TRBJ2-7
V: TRBV5-5
D: .
size: few
DNA: TGTGCCAGCAGCTGGACCGGGACACAGAGCTCCTACGAGCAGTACTTC
CDR3: CASSWTGTQSSYEQYF

J: TRBJ2-7
V: TRBV20-1
D: TRBD1
size: few
DNA: TGCAGTGCTAGTATCATCCGGGACAGGGGTGAGCAGTACTTC
CDR3: CSASIIRDRGEQYF

J: TRBJ2-3
V: TRBV7-6
D: .
size: many
DNA: TGTGCCAGCAGCATACCTTACGGGCCTAGCACAGATACGCAGTATTTT
CDR3: CASSIPYGPSTDTQYF

J: TRBJ2-3
V: TRBV7-9
D: .
size: many
DNA: TGTGCCAGCAGCTTACTGCTAGGCCCAGATACGCAGTATTTT
CDR3: CASSLLLGPDTQYF

J: TRBJ1-1
V: TRBV6-4
D: .
size: .
DNA: TGTGCCAGCAGTGACGAGAACCGCCCAAGCACTGAAGCTTTCTTT
CDR3: CASSDENRPSTEAFF

J: TRBJ1-1
V: TRBV11-2
D: .
size: few
DNA: TGTGCCAGCAGCTTGGGGTCTGGAAGGGGTGGGACGAACACTGAAGCTTTCTTT
CDR3: CASSLGSGRGGTNTEAFF

J: TRBJ2-1
V: TRBV7-3
D: TRBD2
size: many
DNA: TGTGCCAGCAGCTTAAAGCGGGAGGGGACTGAGCAGTTCTTC
CDR3: CASSLKREGTEQFF

J: TRBJ1-6
V: TRBV20-1
D: .
size: .
DNA: TGCAGTGCTCCCCCCTCCTATAATTCACCCCTCCACTTT
CDR3: CSAPPSYNSPLHF

J: TRBJ2-7
V: TRBV2
D: .
size: many
DNA: TGTGCCAGCAGTGAGGAGGACTGGGAGTTCTACGAGCAGTACTTC
CDR3: CASSEEDWEFYEQYF

J: TRBJ1-4
V: TRBV12-3/TRBV12-4
D: .
size: .
DNA: TGTGCCAGCACCCCTGGACCCGAGGAGGAAAAACTGTTTTTT
CDR3: CASTPGPEEEKLFF

J: TRBJ1-5
V: TRBV5-1
D: .
size: .
DNA: TGCGCCAGCAGCTTGGGGCACGATCAGCCCCAGCATTTT
CDR3: CASSLGHDQPQHF

J: TRBJ2-7
V: TRBV20-1
D: .
size: few
DNA: TGCAGTGCTAGTCCCGGGTCCTACGAGCAGTACTTC
CDR3: CSASPGSYEQYF